Here is one T cell receptor (beta chain) with its context. Its antigen is unidentified. This record comes from a study of T cells after yellow fever vaccination. Study conclusions and caveats: Contamination by abundant bulk-population clonotypes could be present in FACS-sorted repertoires. Though weaker, the secondary response peaked faster, on day 5 versus 15.

The germline V gene has CDR1 SGDLS and CDR2 YYNGEE. V was clipped by 5 bases and J by 4 bases, with 21 bases between them. CDR3 length: 16 residues. The study made its TCR cDNA through 5'RACE template switching. That step introduced a universal primer site along with UMIs. TCRdb used MiXCR to reprocess the 5' RACE reads, holding one entry per CDR3 protein. The sample carries some 300,000 distinct CDR3 sequences, approximately 8% recorded once. The material was CD4+ T cells sorted from PBMCs, obtained 5 days after the yellow fever booster vaccination. The V and J genes are TRBV9 and TRBJ2-5; tentative D call: TRBD2 (6 bases). The TCR comes from a man between 18 and 29 years old who received the YFV17D yellow fever vaccine. The CDR3 protein is CASSRTSVGGAETQYF. CDR3 DNA sequence: TGTGCCAGCAGTCGAACCTCCGTGGGGGGTGCAGAGACCCAGTACTTC.